Each of the 21 T cell receptor beta chains below was sequenced from the same sample in a study of control samples from healthy donors and cancer patients. Sequencing used immunoSEQ multiplex PCR; TCRdb keeps in-frame clones, though not all of them. This sample has approximately 100,000 clones, with roughly 90% found just once. Specimen: blood. These receptors were collected from a woman in her forties or fifties in good health.

The CDR3 DNA reads as TGTGCCAGCAGCGTAGCGGGGGCGGCCACAGATACGCAGTATTTT. Its protein is CASSVAGAATDTQYF. The gene calls are TRBV9 and TRBJ2-3; D assignment may be TRBD1 or TRBD2 (6 bases each). V lost 0 bases and J lost 2, with 10 bases in between. The CDR3 consists of 15 residues. Germline loops: CDR1 SGDLS, CDR2 YYNGEE. The variable domain in full, completed from reference TRBV9 and TRBJ2-3, reads DSGVTQTPKHLITATGQRVTLRCSPRSGDLSVYWYQQSLDQGLQFLIQYYNGEERAKGNILERFSAQQFPDLHSELNLSSLELGDSALYFCASSVAGAATDTQYFGPGTRLTVL.

This chain uses TRBV5-1 with TRBJ2-7; possible D gene TRBD2, 6 bases. The ends were cut back, 4 bases at V and 6 bases at J, with 17 bases in the middle. Germline V gene data show CDR1 as SGHRS and CDR2 as YFSETQ. The CDR3 totals 14 residues. CDR3 nucleotide sequence: TGCGCCAGCAGCGCGGGGCAGGGAAGGGGCGAGCAGTACTTC. Its translation is CASSAGQGRGEQYF. The full variable domain, with the rest looked up from reference TRBV5-1 and TRBJ2-7, is KAGVTQTPRYLIKTRGQQVTLSCSPISGHRSVSWYQQTPGQGLQFLFEYFSETQRNKGNFPGRFSGRQFSNSRSEMNVSTLELGDSALYLCASSAGQGRGEQYFGPGTRLTVT.

The chain links TRBV4-3 to TRBJ2-2; either TRBD1 or TRBD2 may fit D (5 bases each). There are 16 residues in the CDR3. Trimming took 1 base from V and 0 from J, leaving 9 bases between them. From germline, CDR1 is LGHNA and CDR2 YSLEER. Here the CDR3 reads CASSQAGRSNTGELFF. DNA of the CDR3: TGCGCCAGCAGCCAAGCGGGACGTTCGAACACCGGGGAGCTGTTTTTT.

This clone was found once. This sequence joins TRBV10-1 and TRBJ2-2, with D possibly matching TRBD1 (5 bases). Germline V CDR1 and CDR2: WNHNN, SYGVQD (reference sequence). Trimming removed 3 bases from V and 2 bases from J, with 16 bases in between. The CDR3 runs to 17 residues. The CDR3 is CASSESLGRANTGELFF. DNA for the CDR3: TGCGCCAGCAGTGAAAGCCTGGGCAGGGCAAACACCGGGGAGCTGTTTTTT.

CDR3 protein: CASSLLAGAGNEQFF. The CDR3 DNA follows: TGTGCCAGCAGCCTCCTAGCGGGAGCGGGCAATGAGCAGTTCTTC. This chain uses TRBV3-1 (or the pseudogene TRBV3-2) with TRBJ2-1; TRBD2 matches at 10 bases. J lost 6 bases, V lost 4 bases, and 6 bases had no gene match. Per the germline V gene, CDR1 is LGHDT and CDR2 is YNNKEL (reference sequence). The CDR3 spans 15 residues.

The chain couples TRBV7-9 to TRBJ2-7, with 12 positions matching TRBD2. Germline V gives CDR1 SEHNR, CDR2 FQNEAQ (reference sequence). Unmatched junction bases numbered 9, after V lost 2 bases and J lost 7 bases. This CDR3 comprises 16 residues. The CDR3 DNA reads TGTGCCAGCAGCTTAAACCGGCTAGCGGGGGGGCAGGAGCAGTACTTC. Residues: CASSLNRLAGGQEQYF.

The V and J genes are TRBV5-3 and TRBJ1-2; 7 bases line up with TRBD1. TRBV5-3 is known as an ORF, though its function is uncertain. The CDR3 covers 14 residues. Trimming took 8 bases from V and 2 from J; bases not matched to a gene: 9. Here the CDR3 reads CARRRDRQNYGYTF. The CDR3, as DNA: TGTGCCAGGAGGAGGGACAGACAAAACTATGGCTACACCTTC.

The sample holds a few counts of this clone. The rearrangement uses TRBV7-9 and TRBJ1-1; D might be TRBD1 (6 bases). CDR3 length: 14 amino acids. V shed 1 base and J shed 6 bases, with 12 bases lying between them. The germline V gene encodes CDR1 SEHNR and CDR2 FQNEAQ (reference sequence). The CDR3 DNA follows: TGTGCCAGCAGCTTAGTCATACAGGGAGCTGAAGCTTTCTTT. This translates into CASSLVIQGAEAFF.

The rearrangement uses TRBV5-1 and TRBJ1-1, with D hard to call. The CDR3 loop spans 14 amino acids. Germline CDR1 is SGHRS and CDR2 is YFSETQ. Trimming shortened V by 0 bases and J by 5 bases, and 11 bases separated the two germline ends. CDR3 nucleotide sequence: TGCGCCAGCAGCTTGGAGGGAGGGTGGACTGAAGCTTTCTTT. Residues: CASSLEGGWTEAFF.

The sample holds a few counts of this clone. The chain employs TRBV27 and TRBJ2-3, with D possibly matching TRBD2 (6 bases). The germline gives CDR1 MNHEY, CDR2 SMNVEV (reference sequence). The CDR3 has 15 residues. Trimming cost V 5 bases and J 3 bases, with 15 bases left between them. The CDR3 region has the DNA TGTGCCAGCAGTCCCGCCGGGACTTCGACAGATACGCAGTATTTT. Encoded protein: CASSPAGTSTDTQYF.

The V and J genes are TRBV3-1 (or the pseudogene TRBV3-2) and TRBJ1-6; 7 bases match TRBD1. With 1 base clipped from V and 13 bases from J, the junction kept 13 bases outside the gene matches. CDR3 length: 16 residues. The germline V gene encodes CDR1 LGHDT and CDR2 YNNKEL (reference sequence). CDR3 sequence (DNA): TGTGCCAGCAGCCAAGGCCGGCGAGGGGGCTCAACCCCCCTCCACTTT. This gives the protein CASSQGRRGGSTPLHF.

This clone was seen a few times. The chain couples TRBV6-5 to TRBJ1-3; a possible D gene is TRBD1 (6 bases). The germline CDR1 and CDR2 sequences are MNHEY and SVGAGI. The V end was cut by 8 bases, the J end by 2 bases, with 10 bases between. The CDR3 consists of 13 residues. The CDR3 region is CASEGGPGNTIYF. The CDR3 nucleotides read TGTGCCAGCGAGGGGGGACCTGGAAACACCATATATTTT.

V gene TRBV3-1 (or the pseudogene TRBV3-2) combines with J gene TRBJ2-1; D is unclear. The germline gives CDR1 LGHDT, CDR2 YNNKEL (reference sequence). Between the trimmed V and J ends, which lost 4 bases and 8 bases, there was a span of 12 bases. The length of the CDR3 is 13 residues. In DNA form, the CDR3 reads TGTGCCAGCAGCCTCACCCACAGCGATGAGCAGTTCTTC. Protein sequence: CASSLTHSDEQFF.

The chain is built from TRBV29-1 and TRBJ1-3; D call uncertain. V dropped 4 bases and J dropped 0 bases, with 7 bases sitting between them. Germline lookup yields CDR1 SQVTM and CDR2 ANQGSEA. The CDR3 has 13 amino acids. The CDR3 DNA reads TGCAGCGTTGTCATGGACTCTGGAAACACCATATATTTT. Its protein product is CSVVMDSGNTIYF.

This rearrangement joins TRBV4-3 to TRBJ2-2; TRBD1 aligns across 8 bases. The CDR3 has 14 amino acids. Unmatched junction bases numbered 3, after V lost 1 base and J lost 8 bases. CDR1 is LGHNA, CDR2 YSLEER, per germline. The CDR3 DNA is TGCGCCAGCAGCCAAGGGACAGGGTTGGGGGAGCTGTTTTTT. Translation: CASSQGTGLGELFF.

J is TRBJ1-5 and V is TRBV20-1, with D perhaps matching TRBD1 (5 bases). Trimming removed 3 bases from V and 6 bases from J, with 18 bases in between. The CDR3 loop spans 15 amino acids. The germline V gene has CDR1 DFQATT and CDR2 SNEGSKA (reference sequence). Written as DNA, the CDR3 is TGCAGTGCTAGTCCCGCGGGGGAGGGAAGTCAGCCCCAGCATTTT. This encodes CSASPAGEGSQPQHF.

V gene TRBV4-3 combines with J gene TRBJ1-2, with D uncertain. Germline loops: CDR1 LGHNA, CDR2 YSLEER. Deletions cut 0 bases from V and 7 bases from J, with 24 bases between. The CDR3 consists of 18 residues. CDR3: CASSQDPWRGEGGGGYTF. Here the CDR3 DNA reads TGCGCCAGCAGCCAAGATCCCTGGCGCGGGGAGGGAGGAGGTGGCTACACCTTC.

This rearrangement joins TRBV7-9 to TRBJ1-2; D is unresolved. Germline V gives CDR1 SEHNR, CDR2 FQNEAQ (reference sequence). Trimming removed 4 bases from V and 8 bases from J, with 17 bases in between. CDR3 length: 14 amino acids. CDR3 sequence reads: CASSSDKTGRGYTF. In DNA, the CDR3 is TGTGCCAGCAGCTCTGATAAGACTGGACGGGGCTACACCTTC. Full variable domain (remainder filled in from reference TRBV7-9 and TRBJ1-2): DTGVSQNPRHKITKRGQNVTFRCDPISEHNRLYWYRQTLGQGPEFLTYFQNEAQLEKSRLLSDRFSAERPKGSFSTLEIQRTEQGDSAMYLCASSSDKTGRGYTFGSGTRLTVV.

The chain employs TRBV3-1 (or the pseudogene TRBV3-2) and TRBJ2-5; no clear D gene. CDR3 length: 12 amino acids. Per the germline V gene, CDR1 is LGHDT and CDR2 is YNNKEL (reference sequence). The V end was cut by 1 base, the J end by 4 bases, with 4 bases between. CDR3 sequence reads: CASSQARETQYF. In DNA, the CDR3 is TGTGCCAGCAGCCAAGCACGAGAGACCCAGTACTTC.

As regards this clone: Other DNA sequences in the sample encode the same CDR3. This chain links TRBV19 with TRBJ1-1; D is unresolved. Germline V gene data show CDR1 as LNHDA and CDR2 as SQIVND (reference sequence). V was shortened by 1 base and J by 1 base, with 1 base between the two germline ends. CDR3 length: 12 residues. The CDR3 protein is CASSIGNTEAFF. The CDR3 DNA reads as TGTGCCAGTAGTATAGGGAACACTGAAGCTTTCTTT.

This chain uses TRBV12-3 or TRBV12-4 with TRBJ2-5, with 11 positions matching TRBD2. After removal of 6 bases from V and 7 bases from J, the junction contained 4 bases not matched to a gene. This CDR3 spans 13 amino acids. The CDR3 here is CASSLGTSGTQYF. The CDR3 coding sequence is TGTGCCAGCAGCCTTGGGACTAGCGGGACCCAGTACTTC.